Listed below are T cell receptor beta chains from one sample, sequenced in a study of T cell responses to AZD1222 COVID-19 vaccine. Data came from immunoSEQ multiplex PCR; TCRdb stores just in-frame clones and leaves some out. The data contain 110,000 to 150,000 clones, roughly nine tenths of them singletons. The sequencing used peripheral blood, collected on day 0 of AZD1222 vaccination. These receptors were collected from an adult in good health. Both conserved end residues are part of each CDR3. The D gene is left open where the match is weak. Expanded clones are given a class, and other clones once, few, many or no size at all.

TRBJ2-3 | . | TRBV5-5 | . | TGTGCCAGCAGCCGTGACCACACAGATACGCAGTATTTT | CASSRDHTDTQYF
TRBJ2-7 | . | TRBV6-1 | TRBD2 | TGTGCCAGCAGTGAGGCTAGCGGCTACGAGCAGTACTTC | CASSEASGYEQYF
TRBJ1-3 | once | TRBV7-2 | . | TGTGCCAGCAGCTTAGCCAGGGCCGGAAACACCATATATTTT | CASSLARAGNTIYF
TRBJ1-2 | . | TRBV27 | TRBD1 | TGTGCCAGCACCCCCCGCGGGGACAGGAACTATGGCTACACCTTC | CASTPRGDRNYGYTF
TRBJ1-1 | once | TRBV5-6 | . | TGTGCCAGCAGCTTGACGGGGACGACTGAAGCTTTCTTT | CASSLTGTTEAFF
TRBJ2-4 | . | TRBV25-1 | TRBD1 | TGTGCCAGCAGTGCGGACAGGGCCATTCAGTACTTC | CASSADRAIQYF
TRBJ1-1 | once | TRBV5-1 | TRBD1 | TGCGCCAGCAGCTTCTACCGGGACAGAGGCACTGAAGCTTTCTTT | CASSFYRDRGTEAFF
TRBJ2-5 | . | TRBV6-5 | . | TGTGCCATCCGCTCGGGGATTTTCGAGACCCAGTACTTC | CAIRSGIFETQYF
TRBJ1-5 | . | TRBV30 | TRBD1 | TGTGCCTGGGCCGAAGACAGGGTTGGACAGCCCCAGCATTTT | CAWAEDRVGQPQHF
TRBJ2-7 | . | TRBV7-8 | . | TGTGCCAGCAGCCCGATGATGGGTAACGAGCAGTACTTC | CASSPMMGNEQYF
TRBJ2-2 | . | TRBV24-1 | TRBD1 | TGTGCCACCAGTGATTCGAGGGGGCGAAGCGGGGAGCTGTTTTTT | CATSDSRGRSGELFF
TRBJ2-7 | . | TRBV7-9 | . | TGTGCCAGCAGCCCCCGGACGGCCTTAAAGGGGTACGAGCAGTACTTC | CASSPRTALKGYEQYF
TRBJ1-4 | . | TRBV6-5 | . | TGTGCCAGCAGTTACTCGACGGTTTCCACTAGAAAAAAACTGTTTTTT | CASSYSTVSTRKKLFF
TRBJ1-2 | . | TRBV5-4 | . | TGTGCCAGCAGCTCCAGGGTGAACTATGGCTACACCTTC | CASSSRVNYGYTF
TRBJ2-2 | few | TRBV25-1 | . | TGTGCCAGCAGTGAATTTAGTAGCGGGAACACCGGGGAGCTGTTTTTT | CASSEFSSGNTGELFF
TRBJ1-1 | . | TRBV5-1 | . | TGCGCCAGCAGCACCATAGGGGGGAACACTGAAGCTTTCTTT | CASSTIGGNTEAFF
TRBJ2-3 | . | TRBV3-1/TRBV3-2 | . | TGTGCCAGCAGCCAAGAGGGTACCACGGATACGCAGTATTTT | CASSQEGTTDTQYF
TRBJ1-3 | . | TRBV7-8 | TRBD1 | TGTGCCAGCAAGACAGGGTACGGAAACACCATATATTTT | CASKTGYGNTIYF
TRBJ2-2 | . | TRBV9 | . | TGTGCCAGCAGCGTCAGGAGGACATCGAACACCGGGGAGCTGTTTTTT | CASSVRRTSNTGELFF
TRBJ2-2 | . | TRBV20-1 | . | TGCAGTGCTAGTTCACTGGCGAACACCGGGGAGCTGTTTTTT | CSASSLANTGELFF
TRBJ1-1 | . | TRBV7-9 | . | TGTGCCAGCAGCGCCCAAAACACTGAAGCTTTCTTT | CASSAQNTEAFF
TRBJ2-2 | once | TRBV28 | . | TGTGCCAGCAGTTTAATTATTCGGGGTAACACCGGGGAGCTGTTTTTT | CASSLIIRGNTGELFF
TRBJ2-5 | . | TRBV2 | . | TGTGCCAGCAGTACTTACCCTTCCGAGACCCAGTACTTC | CASSTYPSETQYF
TRBJ1-1 | . | TRBV5-4 | . | TGTGCCAGCAGCTTCGACACGGACACTGAAGCTTTCTTT | CASSFDTDTEAFF
TRBJ2-1 | . | TRBV3-1/TRBV3-2 | . | TGTGCCAGCAGCCAATCTGCTAATGAGCAGTTCTTC | CASSQSANEQFF
TRBJ1-1 | . | TRBV30 | . | TGTGCCTGGAGTTGGGGGATGAACACTGAAGCTTTCTTT | CAWSWGMNTEAFF
TRBJ2-3 | . | TRBV30 | . | TGTGCCTGGGGGGCACGCGGTGGAAGCGCAGATACGCAGTATTTT | CAWGARGGSADTQYF
TRBJ2-1 | . | TRBV9 | TRBD2 | TGTGCCAGCAGCCCGGGGACTAGCGGGGGCTCCGATGAGCAGTTCTTC | CASSPGTSGGSDEQFF
TRBJ1-6 | . | TRBV19 | . | TGTGCCAGTAGTCCAGGACAGCCCAATAATTCACCCCTCCACTTT | CASSPGQPNNSPLHF
TRBJ2-7 | . | TRBV19 | TRBD1 | TGTGCCAGTAGTATCGGGACAGGGGGCTACGAGCAGTACTTC | CASSIGTGGYEQYF
TRBJ1-2 | . | TRBV15 | . | TGTGCCACCAGCAGAGACCCACGCGCCCCGGCCTATGGCTACACCTTC | CATSRDPRAPAYGYTF
TRBJ1-1 | . | TRBV2 | TRBD1 | TGTGCCAGCGGAGGACAGGTTAACACTGAAGCTTTCTTT | CASGGQVNTEAFF
TRBJ1-4 | . | TRBV28 | TRBD1 | TGTGCCAGCAGTTTTTTGGGACAGGGGGCACAGGGCTCCCTTGGGTGGGATGAAAAACTGTTTTTT | CASSFLGQGAQGSLGWDEKLFF
TRBJ1-2 | once | TRBV30 | TRBD1 | TGTGCCTGGAGTGTAGGGGGCGGCGGCTACACCTTC | CAWSVGGGGYTF
TRBJ2-1 | . | TRBV7-3 | . | TGTGCCAGCAGCCTGGCTAGCAACAATGAGCAGTTCTTC | CASSLASNNEQFF
TRBJ1-1 | once | TRBV10-3 | . | TGTGCCATCAGTGAGTGGGGGCGAGGTAGGACTGAAGCTTTCTTT | CAISEWGRGRTEAFF
TRBJ1-2 | . | TRBV5-1 | . | TGCGCCAGCAGCTTGAGGACAGACGGCTACACCTTC | CASSLRTDGYTF
TRBJ1-1 | . | TRBV2 | . | TGTGCCAGCAGTGAATTGGGTGAAGCTTTCTTT | CASSELGEAFF
TRBJ2-5 | . | TRBV30 | . | TGTGCCGCTGGACAGCCCCAAGAGACCCAGTACTTC | CAAGQPQETQYF
TRBJ1-4 | . | TRBV5-8 | . | TGTGCCAGCAGCCGTGGTAGGAAGGCGGCTAATGAAAAACTGTTTTTT | CASSRGRKAANEKLFF
TRBJ2-7 | . | TRBV6-5 | . | TGTGCCAGCAGGGGGCAGGGCTACGAGCAGTACTTC | CASRGQGYEQYF
TRBJ2-7 | . | TRBV9 | TRBD2 | TGTGCCAGCAGCGAGGGACTAGCGGGATACGAGCAGTACTTC | CASSEGLAGYEQYF
TRBJ1-1 | . | TRBV3-1/TRBV3-2 | TRBD1 | TGTGCCAGCAGCCAAGATTGGGGGCAGGGGGCGTCCACTGAAGCTTTCTTT | CASSQDWGQGASTEAFF
TRBJ2-7 | . | TRBV7-8 | . | TGTGCCAGCAGCAAGCCCCGGGACCCGTCCTACGAGCAGTACTTC | CASSKPRDPSYEQYF
TRBJ1-4 | . | TRBV5-5 | TRBD1 | TGTGCCAGCAGCCCGGAATACAGGGGGCGCCGAGAAAAACTGTTTTTT | CASSPEYRGRREKLFF
TRBJ2-3 | . | TRBV28 | . | TGTGCCACCTCCGGCCAGAAGTTATCCACAGATACGCAGTATTTT | CATSGQKLSTDTQYF
TRBJ1-2 | . | TRBV28 | . | TGTGCCAGCAGTTCCCCCCTAGGTCCCGGGAACTATGGCTACACCTTC | CASSSPLGPGNYGYTF
TRBJ1-1 | once | TRBV10-3 | . | TGTGCCATAACTGGAGAGAACACTGAAGCTTTCTTT | CAITGENTEAFF
TRBJ2-7 | . | TRBV12-3/TRBV12-4 | . | TGTGCCAGCAGCGGGCGAAATGAGCAGTACTTC | CASSGRNEQYF
TRBJ2-1 | . | TRBV7-2 | . | TGTGCCAGCAGCCCGGGTCCGAACAATGAGCAGTTCTTC | CASSPGPNNEQFF
TRBJ1-3 | once | TRBV6-1 | TRBD1 | TGTGCCAGCAGTGCCCTCCGACAGGGGGCGGCTGGAAACACCATATATTTT | CASSALRQGAAGNTIYF
TRBJ1-2 | . | TRBV7-9 | . | TGTGCCAGCAGCTTAAGCGGGGGGGCGGAGGTTGGCTACACCTTC | CASSLSGGAEVGYTF
TRBJ2-5 | . | TRBV10-1 | TRBD2 | TGCGCCAGCAGTGAGGGACTAGCGGGCAAAGAGACCCAGTACTTC | CASSEGLAGKETQYF
TRBJ1-4 | . | TRBV6-6 | . | TGTGCCAGCAGTCCTCCGCAGACTGTTGAAAAACTGTTTTTT | CASSPPQTVEKLFF
TRBJ2-3 | . | TRBV7-2 | . | TGTGCCAGCAGCCCCAAAGGGGGAGATACGCAGTATTTT | CASSPKGGDTQYF